This TCR beta chain was documented in a study of beta chain features in type 1 diabetes. CDR1 is MDHEN and CDR2 is SYDVKM in the germline V gene. Trimming took off 8 bases at V and 5 bases at J, with 5 bases between the two ends. CDR3 length equals 10 residues. This clone turned up a few times. As yet, its antigen is unknown. Expressed TCRB transcripts got sequenced, as all isolated RNA was reverse transcribed. Repertoires were generated with immunoSEQ multiplex PCR, while TCRdb's copy carries only in-frame clones and drops some. Seen here are just over 150,000 clones, over 8.5% observed once, and the top ten hold roughly 2%. Broader study findings: The naive, central memory and Treg TCRB repertoires showed an apparent similarity that was greater among patients than among healthy donors. A cDNA-based sequencing approach could over-represent cells with high TCR expression.

The sequencing sample was made of central memory CD4+ T cells from blood. This receptor was taken from a man between 18 and 35 years old in good health. This chain links TRBV28 with TRBJ2-3, with D unclear. The CDR3 spells CASGLDTQYF. The CDR3, as DNA: TGTGCCAGCGGATTAGATACGCAGTATTTT. Drawing the rest from reference TRBV28 and TRBJ2-3, the complete variable domain is DVKVTQSSRYLVKRTGEKVFLECVQDMDHENMFWYRQDPGLGLRLIYFSYDVKMKEKGDIPEGYSVSREKKERFSLILESASTNQTSMYLCASGLDTQYFGPGTRLTVL.